One and the same sample provided the 7 T cell receptor beta chains below, sequenced in a study of T cells in women clearing cervical HPV infection (dated by TCRdb to 2016 to 2019). Libraries were prepared through the immunoSEQ multiplex PCR assay. In its TCRdb copy, this immuneACCESS table keeps in-frame sequences only and misses some clones. Where compared with another copy, unresolved V genes explain less than half of these, and the others have no known cause. The sample's table covers about 24,000 clones. 5% to 7% of the sample belongs to the ten largest clones. Input material: blood buffy coat. The receptor source for this set is a woman between 18 and 69 years old with a cervical HPV16 infection that either progressed to CIN3+ or cleared (not recorded which).

A word on this clone: The read terminates 3 residues before the CDR3 end, so the remaining end is supplied by the germline J gene. This rearrangement joins TRBV7-3 to TRBJ2-1; D is unclear. This CDR3 comprises 15 residues. Germline CDR1 reads SGHTA; CDR2 reads FQGTGA. With 3 bases removed from V and 2 bases from J, the gap between germline ends came to 11 bases. CDR3 protein: CASSFQHGPYNEQFF. CDR3 DNA, as far as it was read: TGTGCCAGCAGCTTTCAACATGGCCCCTACAATGAG. The whole variable domain, remainder taken from reference TRBV7-3 and TRBJ2-1, is GAGVSQTPSNKVTEKGKYVELRCDPISGHTALYWYRQSLGQGPEFLIYFQGTGAADDSGLPNDRFFAVRPEGSVSTLKIQRTERGDSAVYLCASSFQHGPYNEQFFGPGTRLTVL.

Of note for this clone: The CDR3 is cut off 3 residues early in the read; its end comes from the germline J gene. The V call is TRBV19, the J call TRBJ1-4; the match to TRBD1 covers 9 bases. CDR3 size: 15 residues. Germline-derived CDR1 and CDR2 are LNHDA and SQIVND (reference sequence). J lost 7 bases, V lost 5 bases, and 8 bases had no gene match. This chain's CDR3 is CASSAWDRETEKLFF. The CDR3 DNA, read in part, is TGTGCCAGTAGTGCCTGGGACAGGGAAACTGAAAAA.

On this clone itself: With the read ending 3 residues before the CDR3 end, the germline J gene is used to fill in that end. The rearrangement uses TRBV20-1 and TRBJ2-3; 7 bases line up with TRBD1. Germline V gene data show CDR1 as DFQATT and CDR2 as SNEGSKA (reference sequence). The CDR3 sequence is 15 residues long. The V gene end was trimmed by 5 bases and the J gene end by 0 bases; junction bases not matched to a gene: 8. CDR3 sequence reads: CSAFYQGESTDTQYF. The DNA read from the CDR3 is TGCAGTGCTTTTTACCAGGGGGAGAGCACAGATACG.

CDR3 sequence reads: CASSQVRPSGRNEQFF. The sequenced part of the CDR3 DNA is TGTGCCAGCAGCCAAGTCCGGCCTAGCGGGAGAAATGAG. The chain combines TRBV14 with TRBJ2-1, with 10 bases lining up with TRBD2. The CDR3 is cut off 3 residues early in the read; its end comes from the germline J gene. Germline CDR1 and CDR2: SGHDN and FVKESK. The J segment lost 7 bases and the V segment lost 1 base, leaving 7 bases of the junction unmatched. The CDR3 contains 16 residues.

CDR3 protein: CASSPGTNSYEQYF. CDR3 DNA (partial): TGCGCCAGCAGCCCCGGGACTAATTCCTACGAG. The rearrangement links TRBV10-1 to TRBJ2-7; 7 positions match TRBD2. Read sequence stops 3 residues before the CDR3 end, and the germline J gene provides the missing end. Germline lookup yields CDR1 WNHNN and CDR2 SYGVQD (reference sequence). After removal of 6 bases from V and 1 base from J, the junction contained 6 bases not matched to a gene. This CDR3 has 14 residues.

A word on this clone: The CDR3 end falls 3 residues outside the read, so it is completed with the germline J gene. The V gene is TRBV7-9, the J gene TRBJ1-2; 9 positions agree with TRBD1. The CDR3 loop spans 15 amino acids. Germline V lookup: CDR1 SEHNR, CDR2 FQNEAQ (reference sequence). The CDR3 protein is CASSSPTGGVYDYTF. CDR3 DNA (partial): TGTGCCAGCAGCTCACCGACAGGGGGTGTGTACGAC.

On this clone itself: The read terminates 3 residues before the CDR3 end, so the remaining end is supplied by the germline J gene. V is TRBV2 and J is TRBJ2-1, with 10 bases fitting TRBD2. Germline trimming cut 2 bases from V and 9 bases from J; bases unmatched to any gene: 4. The CDR3 spans 14 residues. Germline V lookup: CDR1 SNHLY, CDR2 FYNNEI. The CDR3 here is CASSEWTSGLEQFF. CDR3 DNA, as far as it was read: TGTGCCAGCAGTGAATGGACTAGCGGCCTTGAG.